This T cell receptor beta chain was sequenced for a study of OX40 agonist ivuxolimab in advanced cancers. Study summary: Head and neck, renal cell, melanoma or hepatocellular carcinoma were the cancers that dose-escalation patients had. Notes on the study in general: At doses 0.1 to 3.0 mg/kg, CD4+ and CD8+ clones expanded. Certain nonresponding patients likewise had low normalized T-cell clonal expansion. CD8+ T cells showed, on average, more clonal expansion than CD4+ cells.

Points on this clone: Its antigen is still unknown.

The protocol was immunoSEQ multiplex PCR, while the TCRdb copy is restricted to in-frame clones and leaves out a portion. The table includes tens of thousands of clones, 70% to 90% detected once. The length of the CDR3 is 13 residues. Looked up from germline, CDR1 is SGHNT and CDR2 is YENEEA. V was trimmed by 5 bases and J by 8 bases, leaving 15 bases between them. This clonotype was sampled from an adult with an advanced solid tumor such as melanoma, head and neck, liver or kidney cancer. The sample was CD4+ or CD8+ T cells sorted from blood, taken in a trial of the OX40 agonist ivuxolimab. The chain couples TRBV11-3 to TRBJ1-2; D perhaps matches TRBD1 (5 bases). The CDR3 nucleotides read TGTGCCAGCAGCGAGGGGCCTCAGGTGGGCTACACCTTC. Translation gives CASSEGPQVGYTF.